Given below is one T cell receptor (beta chain) in context. Its specificity is not known. The CDR3 spans 14 residues. Trimming at V came to 1 base and at J to 3 bases, leaving 3 bases not matched to a gene. CDR1 SGHTA and CDR2 FQGNSA come from the germline V gene. Donors had nominal health at sampling but likely had unrecorded immune exposures. This sample was included in a study of cytomegalovirus exposure and HLA in healthy donors. Overall study results and limits: The investigators catalogued 150 to 200 TCR beta chains as cytomegalovirus-associated. Researchers reported from a later analysis that most CMV-associated TCR beta chains appeared HLA-restricted.

The PCR used 60 Vbeta and 13 Jbeta primers. Libraries were prepared by immunoSEQ multiplex PCR; TCRdb keeps only in-frame clonotypes and omits some of them. The sample consists of about 200,000 clones, around 88% of them appearing once. The sample taken for sequencing was PBMCs. V gene TRBV7-2 combines with J gene TRBJ2-7; 7 bases fit TRBD1. This clonotype was obtained from a woman aged 25 to 45 in good health and CMV-seronegative. In DNA form, the CDR3 reads TGTGCCAGCAGCTTAGAGGGACAGCACTACGAGCAGTACTTC. Translation: CASSLEGQHYEQYF.